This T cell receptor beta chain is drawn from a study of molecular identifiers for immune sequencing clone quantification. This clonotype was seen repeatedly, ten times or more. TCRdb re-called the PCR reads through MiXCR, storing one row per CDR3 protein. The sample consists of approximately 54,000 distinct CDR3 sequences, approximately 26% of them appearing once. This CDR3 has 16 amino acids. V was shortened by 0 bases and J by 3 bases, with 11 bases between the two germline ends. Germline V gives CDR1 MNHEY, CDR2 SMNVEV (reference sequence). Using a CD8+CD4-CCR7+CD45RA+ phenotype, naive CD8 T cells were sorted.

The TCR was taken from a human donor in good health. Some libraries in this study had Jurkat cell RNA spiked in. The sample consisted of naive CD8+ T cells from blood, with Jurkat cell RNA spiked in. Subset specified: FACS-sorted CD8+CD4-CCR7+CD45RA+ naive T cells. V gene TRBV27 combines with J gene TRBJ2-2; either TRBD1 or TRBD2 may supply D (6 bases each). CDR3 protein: CASSLSPGAHTGELFF. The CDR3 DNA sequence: TGTGCCAGCAGTTTATCTCCGGGGGCTCACACCGGGGAGCTGTTTTTT.